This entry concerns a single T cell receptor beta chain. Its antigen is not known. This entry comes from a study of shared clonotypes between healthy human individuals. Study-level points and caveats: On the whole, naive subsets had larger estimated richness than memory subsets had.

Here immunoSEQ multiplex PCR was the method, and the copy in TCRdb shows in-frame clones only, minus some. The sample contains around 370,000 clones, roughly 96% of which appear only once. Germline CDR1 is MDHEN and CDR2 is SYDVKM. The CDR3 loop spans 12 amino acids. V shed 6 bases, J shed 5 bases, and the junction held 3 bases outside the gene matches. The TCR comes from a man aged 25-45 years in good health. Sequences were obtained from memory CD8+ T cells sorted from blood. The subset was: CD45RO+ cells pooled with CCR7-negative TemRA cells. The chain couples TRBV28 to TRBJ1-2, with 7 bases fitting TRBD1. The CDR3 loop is CASRATGYGYTF. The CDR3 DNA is TGTGCCAGCAGAGCGACAGGGTATGGCTACACCTTC.